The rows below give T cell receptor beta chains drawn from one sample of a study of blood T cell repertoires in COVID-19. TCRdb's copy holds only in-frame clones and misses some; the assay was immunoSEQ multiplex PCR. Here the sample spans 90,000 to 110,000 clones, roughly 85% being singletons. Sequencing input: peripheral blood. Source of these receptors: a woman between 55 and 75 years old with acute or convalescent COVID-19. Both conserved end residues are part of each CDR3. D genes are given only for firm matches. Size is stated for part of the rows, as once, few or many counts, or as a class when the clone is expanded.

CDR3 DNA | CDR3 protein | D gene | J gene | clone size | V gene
TGTGCCAGCTCACTGAGCGGAATCTCTGGAAACACCATATATTTT | CASSLSGISGNTIYF | - | TRBJ1-3 | once | TRBV18
TGTGCCAGCAGCTTCGGGCAGCGGGGTACCGGGGAGCTGTTTTTT | CASSFGQRGTGELFF | TRBD2 | TRBJ2-2 | few | TRBV7-2
TGTGCCAGCAGAGAGAGACAGATGAACACTGAAGCTTTCTTT | CASRERQMNTEAFF | - | TRBJ1-1 | - | TRBV6-5
TGCGCCAGCAGCCAAGAGAGTGGCGGGACAGGGTCAGAGACCCAGTACTTC | CASSQESGGTGSETQYF | TRBD1 | TRBJ2-5 | - | TRBV4-1
TGTGCCAGCAGCCAGGGGACAGAAAAGAAGTGGCTGTTTTTT | CASSQGTEKKWLFF | TRBD1 | TRBJ1-4 | - | TRBV3-1/TRBV3-2
TGTGCCAGTAGTCGCACAGGGACCTCTGGAAACACCATATATTTT | CASSRTGTSGNTIYF | - | TRBJ1-3 | few | TRBV19
TGCGCCAGCAGCCAAGGAGGGGGATGGGACTATGGCTACACCTTC | CASSQGGGWDYGYTF | - | TRBJ1-2 | - | TRBV4-1
TGTGCCAGCAGCTCCGGGGCTAACTATGGCTACACCTTC | CASSSGANYGYTF | - | TRBJ1-2 | - | TRBV6-6
TGCGCCAGCAGCTTGCAAGGGGAGGGTGAAGCTTTCTTT | CASSLQGEGEAFF | - | TRBJ1-1 | - | TRBV5-1
TGTGCCTGGAGGGGGGGGGCGAGGAATGAGCAGTTCTTC | CAWRGGARNEQFF | - | TRBJ2-1 | - | TRBV30
TGTGCCAGCAGCTTACGGGAACAGGGTCGAACTGAAGCTTTCTTT | CASSLREQGRTEAFF | - | TRBJ1-1 | - | TRBV7-8
TGTGCCAGCAGCTTAGTGGGAGGGACCCACACTGAAGCTTTCTTT | CASSLVGGTHTEAFF | - | TRBJ1-1 | - | TRBV7-2
TGTGCCAGCAGCTTAGAGGGGACAGGGAATCAGCCCCAGCATTTT | CASSLEGTGNQPQHF | TRBD1 | TRBJ1-5 | - | TRBV11-2
TGCGCCAGCAGCCAAGAGAGAACGGGAGGGACAGATACGCAGTATTTT | CASSQERTGGTDTQYF | TRBD2 | TRBJ2-3 | - | TRBV4-3
TGTGCCAGCTCATTCCCAGCGGGACAGGGGGGAAGTTTGGCGGCTTACAATGAGCAGTTCTTC | CASSFPAGQGGSLAAYNEQFF | TRBD1 | TRBJ2-1 | once | TRBV18
TGCAGCGTTGAAGCCACGAGTTATGGCTACACCTTC | CSVEATSYGYTF | - | TRBJ1-2 | - | TRBV29-1
TGCGCCAGCAGCTTGGTCGGCGGTACCTACAATGAGCAGTTCTTC | CASSLVGGTYNEQFF | - | TRBJ2-1 | - | TRBV5-1
TGTGCCTGGAGTGTAGGGGTTGGGGGCAATCAGCCCCAGCATTTT | CAWSVGVGGNQPQHF | - | TRBJ1-5 | - | TRBV30